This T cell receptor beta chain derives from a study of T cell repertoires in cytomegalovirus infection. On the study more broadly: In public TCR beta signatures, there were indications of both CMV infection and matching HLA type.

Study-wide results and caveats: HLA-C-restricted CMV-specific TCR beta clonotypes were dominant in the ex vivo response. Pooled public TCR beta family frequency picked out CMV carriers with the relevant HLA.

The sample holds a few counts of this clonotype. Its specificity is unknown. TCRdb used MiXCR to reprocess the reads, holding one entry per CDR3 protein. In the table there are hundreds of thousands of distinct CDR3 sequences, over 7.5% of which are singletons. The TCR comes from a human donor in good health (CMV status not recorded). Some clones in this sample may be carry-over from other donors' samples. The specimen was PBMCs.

The CDR3 sequence: CASSQLTGPYSGNTIYF. In DNA, the CDR3 is TGTGCCAGCAGCCAACTCACAGGACCTTACTCTGGAAACACCATATATTTT. The rearrangement joins TRBV7-2 to TRBJ1-3, with a possible D match to TRBD1 (5 bases). Per germline, CDR1 SGHTA and CDR2 FQGNSA. CDR3 length equals 17 residues. Trimming left V 5 bases short and J 0 bases short, with 17 bases between.